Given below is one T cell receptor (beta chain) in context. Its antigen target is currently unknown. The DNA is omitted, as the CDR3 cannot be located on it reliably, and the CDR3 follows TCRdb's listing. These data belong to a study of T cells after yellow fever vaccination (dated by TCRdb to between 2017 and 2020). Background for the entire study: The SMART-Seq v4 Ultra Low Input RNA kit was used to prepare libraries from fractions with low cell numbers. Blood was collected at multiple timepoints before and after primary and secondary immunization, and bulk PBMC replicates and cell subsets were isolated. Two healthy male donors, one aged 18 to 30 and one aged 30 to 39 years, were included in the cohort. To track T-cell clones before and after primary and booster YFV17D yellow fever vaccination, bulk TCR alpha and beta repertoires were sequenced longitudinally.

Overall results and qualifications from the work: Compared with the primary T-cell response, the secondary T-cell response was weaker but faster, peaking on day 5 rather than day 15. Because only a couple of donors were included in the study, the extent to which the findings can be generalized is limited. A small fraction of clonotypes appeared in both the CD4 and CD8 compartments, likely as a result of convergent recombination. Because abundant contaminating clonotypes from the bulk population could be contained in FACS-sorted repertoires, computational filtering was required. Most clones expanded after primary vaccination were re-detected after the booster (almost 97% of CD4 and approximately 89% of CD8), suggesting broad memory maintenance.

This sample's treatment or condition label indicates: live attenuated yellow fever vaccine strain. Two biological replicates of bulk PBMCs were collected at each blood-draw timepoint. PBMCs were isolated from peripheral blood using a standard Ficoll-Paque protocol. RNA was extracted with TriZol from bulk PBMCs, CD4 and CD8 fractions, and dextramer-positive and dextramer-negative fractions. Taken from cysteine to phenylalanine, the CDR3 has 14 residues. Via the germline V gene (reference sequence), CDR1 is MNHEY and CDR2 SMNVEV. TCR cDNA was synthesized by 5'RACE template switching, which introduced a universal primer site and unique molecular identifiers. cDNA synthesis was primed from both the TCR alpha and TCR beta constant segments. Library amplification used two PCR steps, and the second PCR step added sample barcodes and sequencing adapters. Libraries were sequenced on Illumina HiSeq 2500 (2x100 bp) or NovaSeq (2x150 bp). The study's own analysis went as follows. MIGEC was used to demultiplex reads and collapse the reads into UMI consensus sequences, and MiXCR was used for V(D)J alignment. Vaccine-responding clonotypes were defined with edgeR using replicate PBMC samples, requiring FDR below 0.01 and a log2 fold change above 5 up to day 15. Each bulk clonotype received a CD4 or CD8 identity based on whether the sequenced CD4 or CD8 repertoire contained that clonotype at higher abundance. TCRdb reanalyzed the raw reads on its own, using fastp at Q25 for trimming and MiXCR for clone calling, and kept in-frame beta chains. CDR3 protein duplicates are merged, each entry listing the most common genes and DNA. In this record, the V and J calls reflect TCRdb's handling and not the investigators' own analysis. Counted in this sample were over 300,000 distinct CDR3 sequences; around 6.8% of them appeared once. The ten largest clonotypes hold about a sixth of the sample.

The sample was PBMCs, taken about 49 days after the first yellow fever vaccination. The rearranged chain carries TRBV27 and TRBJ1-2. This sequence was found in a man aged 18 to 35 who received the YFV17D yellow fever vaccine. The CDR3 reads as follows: CASSPTSVAGGYTF.